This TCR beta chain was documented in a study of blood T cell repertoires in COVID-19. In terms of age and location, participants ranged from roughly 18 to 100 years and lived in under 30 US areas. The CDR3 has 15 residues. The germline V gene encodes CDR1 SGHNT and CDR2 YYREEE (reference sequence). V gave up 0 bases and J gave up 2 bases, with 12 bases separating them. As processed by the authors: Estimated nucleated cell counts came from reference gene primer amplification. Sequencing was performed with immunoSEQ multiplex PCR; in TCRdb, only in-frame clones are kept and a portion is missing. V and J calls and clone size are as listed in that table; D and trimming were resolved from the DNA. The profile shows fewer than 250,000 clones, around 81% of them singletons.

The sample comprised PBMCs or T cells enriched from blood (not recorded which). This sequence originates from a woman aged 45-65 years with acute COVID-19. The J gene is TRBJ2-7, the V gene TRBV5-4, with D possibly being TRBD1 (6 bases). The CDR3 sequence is CASSLDRVPTYEQYF. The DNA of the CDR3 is TGTGCCAGCAGCTTGGACAGGGTCCCTACCTACGAGCAGTACTTC.